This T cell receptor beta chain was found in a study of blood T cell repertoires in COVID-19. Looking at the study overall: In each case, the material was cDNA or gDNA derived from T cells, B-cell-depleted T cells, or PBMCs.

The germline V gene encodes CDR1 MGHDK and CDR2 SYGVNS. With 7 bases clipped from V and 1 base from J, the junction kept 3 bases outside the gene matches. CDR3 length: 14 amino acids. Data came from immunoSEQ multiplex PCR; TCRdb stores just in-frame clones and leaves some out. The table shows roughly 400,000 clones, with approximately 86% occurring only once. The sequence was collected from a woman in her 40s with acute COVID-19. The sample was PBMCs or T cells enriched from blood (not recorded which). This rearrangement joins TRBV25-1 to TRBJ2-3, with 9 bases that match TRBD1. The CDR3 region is CASTRTGGTDTQYF. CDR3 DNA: TGTGCCAGCACCCGGACAGGGGGCACAGATACGCAGTATTTT.